The 25 T cell receptor beta chains reported below all come from one sample, sequenced in a study of cytomegalovirus exposure and HLA in healthy donors. In the PCR, 60 Vbeta and 13 Jbeta primers were used. The table came from immunoSEQ multiplex PCR; TCRdb's copy has only in-frame clones and leaves some out. The sample includes around 120,000 clones, about two thirds of them seen just once. What was sequenced was PBMCs. The receptors were gathered from a human donor in good health.

This clone was seen only a few times. This chain joins TRBV9 and TRBJ2-1; 7 bases fit TRBD1. CDR3 length equals 13 residues. The germline V gene encodes CDR1 SGDLS and CDR2 YYNGEE. Trimming cost V 0 bases and J 9 bases; bases outside gene matches: 3. In DNA form, the CDR3 reads TGTGCCAGCAGCGTAGAACAGGGGAGTGAGCAGTTCTTC. As protein: CASSVEQGSEQFF.

The CDR3 is CASSSDSSYEQYF. As DNA, the CDR3 is TGTGCCAGCAGCTCCGACAGTTCCTACGAGCAGTACTTC. The chain has TRBV7-8 and TRBJ2-7, with D tentatively TRBD1 (5 bases). CDR1 is SGHVS, CDR2 FQNEAQ, per germline. The germline V and J ends were trimmed by 4 bases and 1 base, with 8 bases remaining between them. CDR3 size: 13 residues.

J is TRBJ1-5 and V is TRBV6-1; 7 bases map to TRBD1. V gave up 6 bases and J gave up 0 bases; unmatched junction bases: 5. The CDR3 extends over 15 amino acids. In germline, CDR1 is MNHNS, CDR2 SASEGT. The CDR3: CASSTGEYSNQPQHF. The CDR3 coding sequence is TGTGCCAGCAGCACAGGGGAATATAGCAATCAGCCCCAGCATTTT.

This rearrangement joins TRBV5-1 to TRBJ1-1; TRBD1 matches at 8 bases. This CDR3 has 13 residues. Germline CDR1 reads SGHRS; CDR2 reads YFSETQ. Germline trimming cut 4 bases from V and 7 bases from J; bases unmatched to any gene: 6. The CDR3 loop reads CASSLTGVYEAFF. The CDR3 DNA reads TGCGCCAGCAGCCTGACAGGGGTTTATGAAGCTTTCTTT.

This sequence joins TRBV6-1 and TRBJ2-4, with 7 bases lining up with TRBD1. Losses at the gene ends were 2 bases for V and 0 bases for J; bases not matched to a gene: 7. The CDR3 totals 17 residues. The germline V gene encodes CDR1 MNHNS and CDR2 SASEGT. CDR3 DNA: TGTGCCAGCAGTGAAAGGGGGCCGTCGACAGCCAAAAACATTCAGTACTTC. It encodes CASSERGPSTAKNIQYF.

V gene TRBV19 combines with J gene TRBJ1-5, with TRBD1 identical over 9 bases. The CDR3 has 15 amino acids. Germline values: CDR1 LNHDA, CDR2 SQIVND (reference sequence). V dropped 5 bases and J dropped 7; count of bases not matched to a gene: 9. CDR3 sequence: CASSPLGTGNQPQHF. For the CDR3, the DNA is TGTGCCAGTAGTCCCCTTGGGACAGGGAACCAGCCCCAGCATTTT.

J is TRBJ2-2 and V is TRBV5-1; 9 nucleotides align to TRBD1. Germline V gives CDR1 SGHRS, CDR2 YFSETQ. V lost 4 bases to trimming and J lost 4 bases; unmatched junction nucleotides: 2. The CDR3 is 14 amino acids. CDR3 nucleotides: TGCGCCAGCAGCCGGGACAGGGTCACCGGGGAGCTGTTTTTT. Protein sequence: CASSRDRVTGELFF.

The chain carries TRBV11-3 and TRBJ1-2; no clear D. There are 15 residues in the CDR3. V gave up 0 bases and J gave up 3 bases, with 11 bases separating them. The germline V gene encodes CDR1 SGHNT and CDR2 YENEEA. The chain's CDR3 is CASSLEFLAHYGYTF. The CDR3 region has the DNA TGTGCCAGCAGCTTAGAATTTTTGGCCCACTATGGCTACACCTTC.

This clone showed up just a few times. CDR3 protein: CASSLAAGRGTQYF. The CDR3 nucleotides read TGTGCCAGCAGCTTGGCCGCAGGAAGGGGTACGCAGTATTTT. The chain is built from TRBV11-2 and TRBJ2-3; possibly TRBD1 for D (5 bases). Germline values: CDR1 SGHAT, CDR2 FQNNGV. V lost 3 bases and J 8 bases, leaving 15 bases between the germline ends. The CDR3 sequence is 14 residues long.

As DNA, the CDR3 is TGTGCCAGCAGCCAAGATACAGAGGCGGGGAATTCACCCCTCCACTTT. Translated: CASSQDTEAGNSPLHF. The chain has TRBV4-2 and TRBJ1-6; the D is unclear. The CDR3 loop spans 16 amino acids. Germline-derived CDR1 and CDR2 are LGHNA and YNFKEQ. V was clipped by 0 bases and J by 7 bases, with 13 bases between them.

J is TRBJ2-2 and V is TRBV7-9; D gene unclear. This CDR3 region has 12 residues. From germline, CDR1 is SEHNR and CDR2 FQNEAQ (reference sequence). V lost 5 bases and J 7 bases, leaving 8 bases between the germline ends. This chain's CDR3 is CASSIQVGELFF. The CDR3 DNA reads as TGTGCCAGCAGCATACAAGTCGGGGAGCTGTTTTTT.

V usage is TRBV14 and J usage is TRBJ2-5, with 8 bases identical to TRBD1. CDR3 size: 16 residues. V shed 3 bases, J shed 4 bases, and the junction held 10 bases outside the gene matches. Germline loops: CDR1 SGHDN, CDR2 FVKESK. DNA for the CDR3: TGTGCCAGCAGCCACCGCCGGACAGGGCATGGAGAGACCCAGTACTTC. This codes for CASSHRRTGHGETQYF.

V gene TRBV5-4 combines with J gene TRBJ1-2; D unclear. The germline V gene has CDR1 SGHNT and CDR2 YYREEE (reference sequence). CDR3 length: 13 amino acids. Deletions cut 0 bases from V and 8 bases from J, with 11 bases between. CDR3 nucleotides: TGTGCCAGCAGCTTGGTACGGGTCCGCGGCTACACCTTC. It translates to CASSLVRVRGYTF.

The chain has TRBV14 and TRBJ2-1; D is undetermined. CDR1 SGHDN and CDR2 FVKESK come from the germline V gene. The CDR3 is 12 amino acids. V lost 4 bases, J lost 2 bases, and 3 bases lay in between. As DNA, the CDR3 is TGTGCCAGCAGCCCCACCTACAATGAGCAGTTCTTC. Residues: CASSPTYNEQFF.

This clone turned up a few times. The rearrangement joins TRBV27 to TRBJ2-1; D is uncertain. The CDR3 is 13 residues long. Per germline, CDR1 MNHEY and CDR2 SMNVEV (reference sequence). With 3 bases removed from V and 2 bases from J, the gap between germline ends came to 5 bases. This CDR3 reads CASSFSAYNEQFF. The CDR3 nucleotides read TGTGCCAGCAGTTTCTCTGCCTACAATGAGCAGTTCTTC.

V is TRBV9 and J is TRBJ1-1; 7 bases match TRBD1. Per germline, CDR1 SGDLS and CDR2 YYNGEE. CDR3 length equals 13 residues. With 3 bases clipped from V and 5 bases from J, the junction kept 4 bases outside the gene matches. The CDR3 loop reads CASSAGGRTEAFF. The CDR3 DNA follows: TGTGCCAGCAGCGCAGGGGGGAGAACTGAAGCTTTCTTT.

The J gene is TRBJ1-2, the V gene TRBV5-1; 8 bases agree with TRBD1. The CDR3 is 17 residues long. With 0 bases clipped from V and 6 bases from J, the junction kept 13 bases outside the gene matches. Germline assignment: CDR1 SGHRS and CDR2 YFSETQ. The CDR3: CASSLDGQGGSIDGYTF. The CDR3 coding sequence is TGCGCCAGCAGCTTGGATGGACAGGGTGGTTCTATTGATGGCTACACCTTC. Looking up the rest from reference TRBV5-1 and TRBJ1-2 gives the full variable domain: KAGVTQTPRYLIKTRGQQVTLSCSPISGHRSVSWYQQTPGQGLQFLFEYFSETQRNKGNFPGRFSGRQFSNSRSEMNVSTLELGDSALYLCASSLDGQGGSIDGYTFGSGTRLTVV.

The chain employs TRBV10-3 and TRBJ2-7; 8 positions match TRBD1. V lost 6 bases, J lost 2 bases, and 6 bases stayed unmatched. Germline V lookup: CDR1 ENHRY, CDR2 SYGVKD. CDR3 size: 14 residues. This chain's CDR3 is CAISPGTGPYEQYF. The DNA of the CDR3 is TGTGCCATCAGCCCCGGGACAGGTCCCTACGAGCAGTACTTC.

This sequence joins TRBV19 and TRBJ1-2; 9 bases match TRBD1. Germline lookup yields CDR1 LNHDA and CDR2 SQIVND (reference sequence). Trimming at V came to 7 bases and at J to 4 bases, leaving 10 bases not matched to a gene. The CDR3 is 15 amino acids. CDR3 protein: CASILKTGGSYGYTF. The CDR3 DNA reads TGTGCCAGTATCCTTAAAACAGGGGGCTCCTATGGCTACACCTTC. Supplemented by reference TRBV19 and TRBJ1-2, the full variable domain reads DGGITQSPKYLFRKEGQNVTLSCEQNLNHDAMYWYRQDPGQGLRLIYYSQIVNDFQKGDIAEGYSVSREKKESFPLTVTSAQKNPTAFYLCASILKTGGSYGYTFGSGTRLTVV.

This chain uses TRBV7-2 with TRBJ2-1; the match to TRBD2 covers 11 bases. V gave up 0 bases and J gave up 16 bases; unmatched junction bases: 11. In germline, CDR1 is SGHTA, CDR2 FQGNSA. This CDR3 spans 15 amino acids. In nucleotides, the CDR3 is TGTGCCAGCAGCTTAGCACTAGCGGGAGAGGGGACCCATTTCTTC. Translation gives CASSLALAGEGTHFF.

The CDR3 DNA reads TGCAGCGTTGCGACAAGGGGAGAGACCCAGTACTTC. It encodes CSVATRGETQYF. V is TRBV29-1 and J is TRBJ2-5; D possibly corresponds to TRBD1 (5 bases). CDR1 SQVTM and CDR2 ANQGSEA come from the germline V gene. V shed 4 bases and J shed 4 bases, with 10 bases lying between them. This CDR3 has 12 amino acids.

The genes are TRBV6-5 and TRBJ2-1; TRBD2 matches at 11 bases. The V gene's germline CDR1 is MNHEY and CDR2 SVGAGI. There are 15 residues in the CDR3. V shed 4 bases and J 4 bases; nucleotides not matched to a gene: 3. CDR3 DNA: TGTGCCAGCAGTTTACTAGCGGGAGATTACAATGAGCAGTTCTTC. Its translation is CASSLLAGDYNEQFF.

This clone occurred once. The CDR3 sequence: CASGPSGTRLNEQFF. Here the CDR3 DNA reads TGTGCCAGCGGACCCTCCGGGACTAGACTCAATGAGCAGTTCTTC. The chain combines TRBV28 with TRBJ2-1; 8 bases align to TRBD2. V trimming: 8 bases; J trimming: 6 bases; junction bases outside the gene matches: 12. The CDR3 extends over 15 amino acids. Per germline, CDR1 MDHEN and CDR2 SYDVKM.

The chain carries TRBV27 and TRBJ2-2; 9 nucleotides line up with TRBD2. The germline V gene encodes CDR1 MNHEY and CDR2 SMNVEV (reference sequence). V shed 5 bases, J shed 2 bases, and the junction held 3 bases outside the gene matches. The CDR3 has 15 residues. CDR3 region: CASSRTSVNTGELFF. CDR3 coding DNA: TGTGCCAGCAGTCGGACTAGCGTTAACACCGGGGAGCTGTTTTTT.

Only a few counts were recorded for this clone. V and J are TRBV9 and TRBJ2-6; weak D call: TRBD1 (6 bases). The CDR3 extends over 17 amino acids. Germline CDR1 reads SGDLS; CDR2 reads YYNGEE. Trimming shortened V by 5 bases and J by 2 bases, and 17 bases separated the two germline ends. This CDR3 is CASRFAEYRAGANVLTF. The CDR3 coding sequence is TGTGCCAGCAGGTTCGCGGAGTACAGGGCTGGGGCCAACGTCCTGACTTTC.